These 22 T cell receptor beta chains were all obtained from the same sample, sequenced in a study of T cell repertoires in cytomegalovirus infection. These receptors have no identified antigens. MiXCR was run by TCRdb on the reads, yielding one entry per CDR3 protein. The sample holds around 310,000 distinct CDR3 sequences, 25% to 35% seen once. Sequenced here: cultured PBMCs, sampled from culture after CMV antigen stimulation. The receptors here all came from a human donor in good health (CMV status not recorded). Some clones in this sample may be carry-over from other donors' samples.

This clonotype was seen repeatedly, ten times or more. This sequence joins TRBV11-2 and TRBJ2-5; 14 bases map to TRBD2. Germline V gene sequence: CDR1 SGHAT, CDR2 FQNNGV. CDR3 length: 20 residues. J lost 8 bases, V lost 4 bases, and 21 bases had no gene match. The CDR3 loop reads CASSSRETSGGAQSRRTQYF. The CDR3 bases are TGTGCCAGCAGCTCCCGAGAGACTAGCGGGGGGGCCCAGAGTAGGAGAACCCAGTACTTC.

This chain connects TRBV12-5 to TRBJ2-1, with 7 bases matching TRBD2. The CDR3 has 15 amino acids. Germline CDR1 is LGHNT and CDR2 is FRNRAP. V dropped 7 bases and J dropped 4; count of bases not matched to a gene: 10. CDR3: CASAGGDTLYNEQFF. The CDR3 nucleotides are TGTGCTAGTGCGGGGGGAGACACCCTTTACAATGAGCAGTTCTTC.

The rearrangement joins TRBV6-1 to TRBJ1-3; 7 bases fit TRBD1. There are 12 residues in the CDR3. The germline V gene encodes CDR1 MNHNS and CDR2 SASEGT. The trim removed 5 bases at V and 9 bases at J, leaving 4 bases unmatched. The CDR3 region has the DNA TGTGCCAGCAGTTACAGGGGTGGCACCATATATTTT. Translated, it gives CASSYRGGTIYF.

The V call is TRBV7-2, the J call TRBJ2-7, with D perhaps TRBD1 or TRBD2 (6 bases each). Germline V CDR1 and CDR2: SGHTA, FQGNSA. The V end lost 1 base, the J end lost 1 base, and 11 bases lay between the germline ends. The CDR3 length is 15 residues. The CDR3 DNA is TGTGCCAGCAGCTTAGAAGGGGGGCTATCCTACGAGCAGTACTTC. As protein: CASSLEGGLSYEQYF.

This clonotype was seen only a few times. Here the CDR3 DNA reads TGTGCCAGCAGTCTGGTGGCAAAGGGCACTGAAGCTTTCTTT. Translated: CASSLVAKGTEAFF. The chain joins TRBV12-3 or TRBV12-4 to TRBJ1-1; unclear D gene. CDR3 size: 14 residues. V was cut by 5 bases and J by 4 bases, with 14 bases left in between.

The chain employs TRBV6-1 and TRBJ2-3; TRBD2 might be the D (6 bases). Deletions cut 8 bases from V and 0 bases from J, with 15 bases between. This CDR3 is 15 amino acids long. CDR1 and CDR2 (germline): MNHNS, SASEGT. Here the CDR3 DNA reads TGTGCCAGCGGGATCGGGGGACCTAGCACAGATACGCAGTATTTT. Translation gives CASGIGGPSTDTQYF.

V is TRBV7-6 and J is TRBJ1-1, with D possibly matching TRBD1 (5 bases). The CDR3 is made up of 15 amino acids. Germline CDR1 reads SGHVS; CDR2 reads FNYEAQ. Deletions cut 0 bases from V and 6 bases from J, with 14 bases between. The CDR3 nucleotides read TGTGCCAGCAGCTTAGCAGCAGGGAGGGTCTCTGAAGCTTTCTTT. Amino acids: CASSLAAGRVSEAFF.

The chain carries TRBV6-1 and TRBJ2-1; 12 bases agree with TRBD2. J lost 4 bases, V lost 2 bases, and 3 bases had no gene match. CDR3 length: 16 amino acids. CDR1 and CDR2 from the germline V gene are MNHNS and SASEGT. Here the CDR3 reads CASSESGTSGYNEQFF. DNA for the CDR3: TGTGCCAGCAGTGAAAGCGGGACTAGCGGGTACAATGAGCAGTTCTTC.

This clonotype was detected ten times or more. V is TRBV19 and J is TRBJ2-2; D perhaps matches TRBD2 (6 bases). The germline gives CDR1 LNHDA, CDR2 SQIVND (reference sequence). There are 17 residues in the CDR3. Between the trimmed V and J ends, which lost 6 bases and 0 bases, there was a span of 17 bases. CDR3 sequence reads: CASRDLRGRTNTGELFF. CDR3 sequence (DNA): TGTGCCAGTAGGGATCTCCGGGGGAGGACGAACACCGGGGAGCTGTTTTTT.

The chain is built from TRBV28 and TRBJ2-3; D gene unclear. Trimming shortened V by 3 bases and J by 5 bases, and 12 bases separated the two germline ends. CDR1 is MDHEN and CDR2 is SYDVKM in the germline V gene. The CDR3 runs 14 residues. CDR3 protein: CASSFPSFGDTQYF. DNA of the CDR3: TGTGCCAGCAGTTTTCCGTCCTTCGGAGATACGCAGTATTTT. Drawing the rest from reference TRBV28 and TRBJ2-3, the complete variable domain is DVKVTQSSRYLVKRTGEKVFLECVQDMDHENMFWYRQDPGLGLRLIYFSYDVKMKEKGDIPEGYSVSREKKERFSLILESASTNQTSMYLCASSFPSFGDTQYFGPGTRLTVL.

V usage is TRBV20-1 and J usage is TRBJ1-2; 9 nucleotides match TRBD1. The germline CDR1 and CDR2 sequences are DFQATT and SNEGSKA (reference sequence). This CDR3 contains 14 residues. Trimming removed 2 bases from V and 4 bases from J; junction bases left unmatched: 5. The CDR3 DNA follows: TGCAGTGCTAGAACGGGACAGGGATTCTATGGCTACACCTTC. As protein: CSARTGQGFYGYTF.

The sample holds one count of this clonotype. The chain joins TRBV10-3 to TRBJ2-1; 7 bases agree with TRBD2. Germline V CDR1 and CDR2: ENHRY, SYGVKD. The CDR3 has 16 residues. V shed 2 bases and J 4 bases; nucleotides not matched to a gene: 8. The CDR3 sequence: CAISEASSGLYNEQFF. The CDR3 DNA follows: TGTGCCATCAGTGAGGCGAGTAGCGGGCTTTACAATGAGCAGTTCTTC.

The chain joins TRBV7-6 to TRBJ1-1; no definite D call. The V end was cut by 2 bases, the J end by 6 bases, with 7 bases between. CDR3 length equals 12 residues. Germline V gene lookup returns CDR1 SGHVS and CDR2 FNYEAQ. The CDR3 nucleotides read TGTGCCAGCAGCTTAAGTTTCCCTGAAGCTTTCTTT. Its translation is CASSLSFPEAFF.

With respect to this clonotype: A much larger clone sits a single nucleotide away, making a read error possible. It is likely a read error, because the conserved phenylalanine at the end of the CDR3 is missing. V and J are TRBV7-2 and TRBJ2-7; a weak D match, TRBD1 (6 bases). CDR1 SGHTA and CDR2 FQGNSA come from the germline V gene. CDR3 length: 14 residues. V was trimmed by 5 bases and J by 0 bases, leaving 11 bases between them. The CDR3 region has the DNA TGTGCCAGCAGCCCGGGACAAAGCTCCTACGAGCAGTACTCC. Protein product: CASSPGQSSYEQYS.

The chain recombines TRBV27 with TRBJ1-2, with D hard to call. CDR3 size: 14 residues. CDR1 and CDR2 from the germline V gene are MNHEY and SMNVEV (reference sequence). Trimming removed 7 bases from V and 6 bases from J, with 18 bases in between. The DNA for the CDR3 is TGTGCCAGCAACCGGGCGGGGAGGGAAGATGGCTACACCTTC. It is translated as CASNRAGREDGYTF.

This clonotype was seen a few times. DNA of the CDR3: TGTGCCATCAGTGGGGACAGATCACAGCCCCAGCATTTT. This sequence encodes CAISGDRSQPQHF. The genes are TRBV10-3 and TRBJ1-5; TRBD1 matches at 7 bases. This CDR3 region has 13 residues. Germline V gene lookup returns CDR1 ENHRY and CDR2 SYGVKD. Trimming cost V 4 bases and J 7 bases; bases outside gene matches: 4.

This chain connects TRBV19 to TRBJ2-5; 8 bases are shared with TRBD2. There are 13 residues in the CDR3. V dropped 5 bases and J dropped 5; count of bases not matched to a gene: 4. CDR1 is LNHDA and CDR2 is SQIVND in the germline V gene (reference sequence). The CDR3 DNA follows: TGTGCCAGTAGTCCCAGACTAGCGGAGACCCAGTACTTC. This gives the protein CASSPRLAETQYF.

The genes are TRBV6-2 or TRBV6-3 and TRBJ2-3, with a tentative D call TRBD1 (6 bases). The germline gives CDR1 MNHEY, CDR2 SVGEGT. CDR3 length equals 14 residues. The V gene lost 7 bases and the J gene lost 5 bases, with 16 bases spanning the gap. The CDR3 DNA sequence: TGTGCCAGCACCCTGGGACACCGAGTAGATACGCAGTATTTT. This encodes CASTLGHRVDTQYF.

There are a few counts of this clonotype. The chain employs TRBV20-1 and TRBJ1-2; perhaps TRBD1 as D (5 bases). The CDR3 consists of 14 residues. V lost 0 bases to trimming and J lost 3 bases, with 11 bases between them. Germline V gene sequence: CDR1 DFQATT, CDR2 SNEGSKA (reference sequence). CDR3 in amino acids: CSARDRGPDYGYTF. CDR3 DNA sequence: TGCAGTGCTAGAGATAGGGGCCCAGACTATGGCTACACCTTC.

This chain links TRBV30 with TRBJ2-1; TRBD2 matches at 12 bases. V was clipped by 0 bases and J by 5 bases; unmatched bases: 2. CDR1 is GTSNPN, CDR2 SVGIG, per germline (reference sequence). The CDR3 is 15 amino acids. CDR3 protein: CAWSVGLAGHNEQFF. The CDR3 nucleotides read TGTGCCTGGAGTGTCGGACTAGCGGGGCACAATGAGCAGTTCTTC.

The chain recombines TRBV20-1 with TRBJ2-7; a possible D gene is TRBD2 (6 bases). Trimming stripped 6 bases from V and 5 bases from J, with 17 bases between. The CDR3 has 13 amino acids. Germline values: CDR1 DFQATT, CDR2 SNEGSKA (reference sequence). This CDR3 reads CSAETRATDEQYF. CDR3 sequence (DNA): TGCAGTGCCGAGACTAGGGCTACCGACGAGCAGTACTTC.

The rearrangement links TRBV4-1 to TRBJ2-5, with 11 positions matching TRBD1. This CDR3 region has 15 residues. Per the germline V gene, CDR1 is MGHRA and CDR2 is YSYEKL. Trimming at V came to 1 base and at J to 7 bases, leaving 5 bases not matched to a gene. The chain's CDR3 is CASSQGGQGAGTQYF. CDR3 nucleotide sequence: TGCGCCAGCAGCCAAGGAGGACAGGGGGCCGGGACCCAGTACTTC.